This entry concerns a single TCR beta chain. The antigen remains undetermined. This sample stems from a study of CXCR3-negative and CXCR3-positive naive CD8 T cells. Across the whole study: There were about 150 million TRB reads altogether, and each library had about 1.5 +/- 0.3 million of them. General observations from the study: For CXCR3-positive naive cells, TRB CDR3s were more hydrophobic than those of CXCR3-negative naive cells. Memory cells diverged, while naive CXCR3-positive and CXCR3-negative cells had similar TRBV-TRBJ usage.

UMI-labeled 5' RACE yielded the TRB cDNA libraries. From its re-call of the 5' RACE reads, TCRdb lists each CDR3 protein once, without DNA. The listing contains about 98,000 distinct CDR3 sequences. The CDR3 sequence is 17 residues long. The germline V gene has CDR1 SGHTA and CDR2 FQGNSA. V is TRBV7-2 and J is TRBJ2-1; the TCRdb call, TRBD1, lacks DNA for checking. This TCR was recovered from a human donor in good health. Some clones in this sample may be carry-over from other donors' samples. Sequencing input: naive CXCR3+ CD8+ T cells from blood. The subset was: CD45RO-CCR7+CD27+CD95- naive CD8+ T cells expressing CXCR3 (TNR3+). CDR3 sequence reads: CASSLVYRSGSYNEQFF.